Detailed here is one T cell receptor beta chain. Its target antigen remains unknown. The input lacks base qualities; no much larger clone sits a single base away. The data stem from a study of cytotoxic CD8 clonotypes in ibrutinib-treated CLL (dated by TCRdb to the early 2020s). About the study as a whole: In this cohort, some 16 patients were treatment-naive and some 10 were relapsed/refractory, while some 18 had unmutated IGHV. Response samples were obtained after a median of 12 months of treatment, with a range of roughly 6 to 36 months. Of the 86 participants in the trial, about two dozen had longitudinal samples available. Cryopreserved peripheral blood mononuclear cells were collected at three points: before therapy, at response, and at either sustained remission or disease progression. All remission and progressive disease samples were collected while patients were still receiving ibrutinib. Responses were partial in some 24 patients and complete in 2; after median around 72 months follow-up, roughly 15 stayed in remission and some twelve progressed. Samples averaged roughly 280,000 productive templates and 94,082 productive rearrangements. What the work shows at the level of the full study, not this receptor alone: Lymph node repertoires were not examined, and the timing of sampling was not matched between patients in sustained remission and those whose disease progressed. At ibrutinib response clonality went up, during sustained remission it held steady, and at progression it dropped back toward baseline. Public clonotypes were found to be uncommon and were observed to contract or remain stable during treatment; the increase in clonality was shown to reflect expansion of private clonotypes at ibrutinib response. Baseline clonality exceeded that of age-matched healthy donors and correlated strongly with circulating CD8+ T-cell counts.

The time point tag for this specimen amounts to: roughly 23 months on ibrutinib. For TCR beta library preparation, 1.5 to 2 micrograms of genomic DNA was extracted from cryopreserved PBMCs. Longitudinal blood samples from CLL patients on ibrutinib monotherapy were analyzed using high-throughput TCR beta sequencing. The patients took part in an open-label, single-center phase 2 trial of ibrutinib monotherapy. The goal of deep resolution MiSeq sequencing was a depth between 1 in 1 million and 1 in 200,000 T cells, and coverage averaged 10x per clonotype. The immunoSEQ hsTCRB Kit was used to generate TCR beta libraries. Per the original workflow: Data were analyzed with ImmunoSEQ Data Assistant and ImmunoSEQ Analyzer, with V, D and J genes assigned per IMGT definitions. Clonality, which ranges from 0 to 1, was calculated by subtracting the normalized Shannon entropy of productive rearrangement frequencies from one. Only overrepresented clonotypes making up at least 0.05% of each patient's repertoire were included in the public clonotype analysis. Some twelve repertoires from age-matched healthy donors, obtained from immuneACCESS, served as clonality controls. In TCRdb, the immuneACCESS table is reduced to in-frame sequences with V and J assigned. These tables do not hold every clone; where another copy was compared, an unresolved V gene accounts for under half, and the others remain unexplained. V, J and clone size derive from that table, while D and trimming were established from the DNA sequence. This sample has about 120,000 clones in its table, and more than 55% of those were observed once. Under 45% of the sample goes to the ten largest clones.

Sequences GTSNPN (CDR1) and SVGIG (CDR2) are obtained from the germline V gene (reference sequence). The CDR3 goes from the cysteine to the phenylalanine over 14 residues. Only CDR3 DNA is held: 42 bases, read in frame from base 1. At the junction V is shortened by 2 bases and J by 8 bases; bases outside the gene matches: 8. Here the chain combines TRBV30 and TRBJ1-4; 7 central bases correspond to TRBD1. The receptor was isolated from a human donor with chronic lymphocytic leukemia. Sequenced material: PBMCs, taken after 24 months of ibrutinib treatment. The CDR3 has the sequence CAWSPTGAMEKLFF. Read as DNA, the sequence is TGTGCCTGGAGTCCAACAGGGGCGATGGAAAAACTGTTTTTT.